These 19 T cell receptor beta chains were sequenced from one sample in a study of blood T cell repertoires in COVID-19. The assay was immunoSEQ multiplex PCR, and TCRdb's table has in-frame clones only and misses some. This sample has hundreds of thousands of clones, with 86% found just once. Sequenced: peripheral blood. The receptors shown here come from a woman aged 70 to 79 with COVID-19, enrolled during active disease.

The gene calls are TRBV28 and TRBJ1-1, with D possibly TRBD1 on 5 matching bases. CDR3 size: 12 residues. Germline V gene sequence: CDR1 MDHEN, CDR2 SYDVKM. V dropped 7 bases and J dropped 5 bases, with 11 bases sitting between them. CDR3 DNA sequence: TGTGCCAGCAAAAAGGGGAGGACTGAAGCTTTCTTT. It yields the protein CASKKGRTEAFF.

The CDR3 loop reads CASSQHKSNRGPPGAGELFF. The CDR3 nucleotides read TGTGCCAGCAGCCAACACAAATCAAACAGGGGGCCGCCAGGAGCCGGGGAGCTGTTTTTT. The chain recombines TRBV3-1 (or the pseudogene TRBV3-2) with TRBJ2-2; TRBD1 agrees at 9 bases. The CDR3 is 20 residues long. The V and J ends lost 2 bases and 6 bases, in that order; junction bases with no gene match: 19. The germline V gene has CDR1 LGHDT and CDR2 YNNKEL (reference sequence).

J is TRBJ2-7 and V is TRBV7-2; D may be TRBD1 (6 bases). The CDR3 covers 13 residues. The germline V gene encodes CDR1 SGHTA and CDR2 FQGNSA. Trimming took 11 bases from V and 4 from J, leaving 18 bases between them. The CDR3 loop is CAAGQGRIYEQYF. As DNA, the CDR3 is TGTGCCGCCGGGCAGGGGAGAATTTACGAGCAGTACTTC.

V gene TRBV9 combines with J gene TRBJ1-1, with 8 nucleotides matching TRBD1. Losses at the gene ends were 3 bases for V and 5 bases for J; bases not matched to a gene: 9. CDR3 size: 15 residues. Per germline, CDR1 SGDLS and CDR2 YYNGEE. CDR3: CASSGPQGAGTEAFF. In nucleotides, the CDR3 is TGTGCCAGCAGCGGCCCCCAGGGGGCAGGGACTGAAGCTTTCTTT.

This chain links TRBV28 with TRBJ1-2, with D possibly being TRBD1 (5 bases). With 4 bases removed from V and 8 bases from J, the gap between germline ends came to 11 bases. CDR1 is MDHEN, CDR2 SYDVKM, per germline. The CDR3 has 12 amino acids. The CDR3 sequence: CASSWGGWGYTF. DNA of the CDR3: TGTGCCAGCAGTTGGGGGGGTTGGGGCTACACCTTC.

This clone appeared a few times. The chain recombines TRBV2 with TRBJ1-5; D possibly corresponds to TRBD1 (5 bases). Trimming took off 3 bases at V and 6 bases at J, with 12 bases between the two ends. From germline, CDR1 is SNHLY and CDR2 FYNNEI. This CDR3 has 14 amino acids. The CDR3 loop is CASSEAGQVQPQHF. The DNA of the CDR3 is TGTGCCAGCAGTGAGGCAGGGCAGGTTCAGCCCCAGCATTTT.

V usage is TRBV19 and J usage is TRBJ1-6, with D unclear. CDR1 is LNHDA, CDR2 SQIVND, per germline (reference sequence). Trimming cost V 3 bases and J 5 bases, with 14 bases left between them. The CDR3 loop spans 16 amino acids. DNA for the CDR3: TGTGCCAGTAGTATCACCTGGCCGAACAATAATTCACCCCTCCACTTT. Protein sequence: CASSITWPNNNSPLHF.

The chain couples TRBV6-2 or TRBV6-3 to TRBJ1-6; possible D gene TRBD1, 6 bases. V gave up 5 bases and J gave up 9 bases, with 11 bases separating them. The CDR3 runs 13 residues. From germline, CDR1 is MNHEY and CDR2 SVGEGT. The CDR3 nucleotides read TGTGCCAGCAGTAGGGGGACCGGTTCACCCCTCCACTTT. This encodes CASSRGTGSPLHF.

This clone was picked up one time. This chain links TRBV28 with TRBJ1-6, with a possible D match to TRBD1 (6 bases). This CDR3 has 14 amino acids. CDR1 MDHEN and CDR2 SYDVKM come from the germline V gene. V was pared by 5 bases and J by 6 bases, with 11 bases between. CDR3 sequence (DNA): TGTGCCAGCAGTCCCGGGGGGGCTAATTCACCCCTCCACTTT. Amino acids: CASSPGGANSPLHF.

V and J are TRBV4-1 and TRBJ1-1; D is unresolved. The CDR3 has 15 residues. V gave up 1 base and J gave up 5 bases, with 14 bases separating them. Germline CDR1 MGHRA, CDR2 YSYEKL. CDR3: CASSQAPGGGTEAFF. The DNA for the CDR3 is TGCGCCAGCAGCCAAGCCCCAGGAGGAGGAACTGAAGCTTTCTTT.

The genes are TRBV6-4 and TRBJ1-1; D uncertain. Deletions cut 6 bases from V and 1 base from J, with 9 bases between. There are 13 residues in the CDR3. Germline-derived CDR1 and CDR2 are MRHNA and SNTAGT. CDR3 nucleotide sequence: TGTGCCAGCAGCGTGACATCGAACACTGAAGCTTTCTTT. This encodes CASSVTSNTEAFF.

J is TRBJ1-6 and V is TRBV9; D perhaps matches TRBD1 (6 bases). Germline-derived CDR1 and CDR2 are SGDLS and YYNGEE. This CDR3 has 15 residues. Trimming stripped 0 bases from V and 7 bases from J, with 11 bases between. The CDR3 is CASSVGAGTNSPLHF. Here the CDR3 DNA reads TGTGCCAGCAGCGTAGGGGCAGGGACAAATTCACCCCTCCACTTT.

The genes are TRBV5-6 and TRBJ2-7, with D perhaps TRBD2 (7 bases). V was pared by 6 bases and J by 7 bases, with 20 bases between. From germline, CDR1 is SGHDT and CDR2 YYEEEE. The CDR3 consists of 14 residues. The CDR3 nucleotides are TGTGCCAGCATGAGGGGGGACTACCTAAGGGAGCAGTACTTC. Its translation: CASMRGDYLREQYF.

The genes are TRBV5-8 and TRBJ2-2; D remains ambiguous. The V gene's germline CDR1 is SGHTS and CDR2 YDEGEE. The CDR3 is 15 amino acids. The V end lost 2 bases, the J end lost 3 bases, and 11 bases lay between the germline ends. CDR3 in DNA: TGTGCCAGCAGCTTCAGTAACAGATACACCGGGGAGCTGTTTTTT. Encoded protein: CASSFSNRYTGELFF.

This clone turned up a few times. The gene calls are TRBV24-1 and TRBJ2-1; maybe TRBD1 (5 bases). Germline V gene sequence: CDR1 KGHDR, CDR2 SFDVKD. Deletions cut 3 bases from V and 6 bases from J, with 14 bases between. This CDR3 region has 15 residues. Written as DNA, the CDR3 is TGTGCCACCAGTGATAAGGCAGGGTTGCGCAATGAGCAGTTCTTC. It specifies CATSDKAGLRNEQFF.

This clone was detected only once. The J gene is TRBJ1-2, the V gene TRBV5-6, with D tentatively TRBD1 (5 bases). V gave up 0 bases and J gave up 7 bases, with 19 bases separating them. Germline V lookup: CDR1 SGHDT, CDR2 YYEEEE. The CDR3 is made up of 16 amino acids. The CDR3 nucleotides read TGTGCCAGCAGCTTGGGCCTCCTGACAGTTCCTACTGGCTACACCTTC. Amino acid sequence: CASSLGLLTVPTGYTF.

This chain joins TRBV30 and TRBJ1-1, with D perhaps matching TRBD1 (5 bases). The V end was cut by 5 bases, the J end by 4 bases, with 11 bases between. CDR1 GTSNPN and CDR2 SVGIG come from the germline V gene (reference sequence). This CDR3 comprises 12 residues. CDR3 DNA: TGTGCCTGGGACCCAGGGTCCACTGAAGCTTTCTTT. Translation: CAWDPGSTEAFF.

This chain joins TRBV27 and TRBJ2-2; tentatively, D is TRBD1 (5 bases). The CDR3 spans 15 residues. Germline V lookup: CDR1 MNHEY, CDR2 SMNVEV (reference sequence). The V and J ends lost 4 bases and 6 bases respectively, with 15 bases between them. The CDR3 loop is CASSSWGGPPGELFF. Here the CDR3 DNA reads TGTGCCAGCAGTTCATGGGGCGGCCCCCCCGGGGAGCTGTTTTTT.

This clone was recorded only once. The chain combines TRBV10-3 with TRBJ2-3; 12 nucleotides match TRBD2. CDR3 length equals 15 residues. Germline lookup yields CDR1 ENHRY and CDR2 SYGVKD. V lost 9 bases to trimming and J lost 7 bases; unmatched junction nucleotides: 11. The CDR3 spells CAMTPGLAGSYTQYF. The CDR3 DNA follows: TGTGCCATGACTCCCGGACTAGCGGGGTCTTATACGCAGTATTTT.